A few counts support the clone carrying this TCR beta chain. What it binds is not known. This specimen comes from a study of CD8 T cells in ankylosing spondylitis. The V end was cut by 5 bases, the J end by 2 bases, with 8 bases between. This CDR3 spans 13 amino acids. TCRdb itself ran the 5' RACE reads through MiXCR, one entry per CDR3 protein. The repertoire holds 800,000 to 900,000 distinct CDR3 sequences, with around 11% as singletons. The study, taken as a whole, reports: Blood of patients with ankylosing spondylitis appeared to be characterized by a TCR beta motif of several highly homologous variants. Significant enrichment of disease-linked clones was reportedly seen in matched ankylosing spondylitis synovial fluid.

The material sequenced was blood, either unsorted or a sorted T cell fraction (not recorded which). The chain employs TRBV12-3 or TRBV12-4 and TRBJ2-3; unclear D gene. The sequence was obtained from a male donor with ankylosing spondylitis. CDR3 bases: TGTGCCAGCAGTATGCGGAACACAGATACGCAGTATTTT. Translating it yields CASSMRNTDTQYF.